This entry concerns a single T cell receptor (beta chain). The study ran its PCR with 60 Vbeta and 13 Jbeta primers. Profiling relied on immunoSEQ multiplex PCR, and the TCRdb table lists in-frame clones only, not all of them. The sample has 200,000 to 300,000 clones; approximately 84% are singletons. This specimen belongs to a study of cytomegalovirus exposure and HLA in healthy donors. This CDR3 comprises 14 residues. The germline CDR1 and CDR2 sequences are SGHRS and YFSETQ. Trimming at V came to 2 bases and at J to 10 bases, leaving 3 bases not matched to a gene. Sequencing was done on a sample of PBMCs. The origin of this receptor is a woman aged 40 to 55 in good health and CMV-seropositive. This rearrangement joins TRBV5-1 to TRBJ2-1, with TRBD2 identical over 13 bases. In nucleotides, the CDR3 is TGCGCCAGCAGCTTACTAGCGGGAGGGAGGGAGCAGTTCTTC. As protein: CASSLLAGGREQFF.